The sequence of this TCR beta chain was determined in a study of cytomegalovirus exposure and HLA in healthy donors. For the study at large: Drawn from HLA-typed donors, tens of millions of unique TCRs were held in an early data release. General study findings and limits: Further analysis, carried out later, found HLA-associated TCR beta chains more clonally expanded than equally common other chains.

The primer mix had 60 Vbeta and 13 Jbeta primers. Sequencing used immunoSEQ multiplex PCR; TCRdb keeps in-frame clones, though not all of them. The sample holds around 150,000 clones, 68% seen once. On this clone: Its antigen is as yet unknown.

CDR1 LNHDA and CDR2 SQIVND come from the germline V gene (reference sequence). The CDR3 runs to 13 residues. V gave up 5 bases and J gave up 5 bases; unmatched junction bases: 2. The chain uses TRBV19 and TRBJ2-1; 8 nucleotides match TRBD2. The source is a woman between 18 and 30 years old in good health and CMV-seropositive. Sequenced material: PBMCs. The CDR3 DNA reads TGTGCCAGTAGTCCGACTAGCGACAATGAGCAGTTCTTC. It specifies CASSPTSDNEQFF.